The T cell receptor (beta chain) described here comes from a study of cytomegalovirus exposure and HLA in healthy donors. CDR3 length equals 14 residues. V dropped 4 bases and J dropped 2 bases, with 12 bases sitting between them. The V gene's germline CDR1 is SGHRS and CDR2 YFSETQ. Amplification used 60 Vbeta primers and 13 Jbeta primers. Under the authors' procedure: An analysis that came later counted some 85 million unique TCR beta chains, around 12 million shared. Method: immunoSEQ multiplex PCR; TCRdb's copy keeps in-frame clones and lacks some. For V, J and clone size, that table is used; D and trimming come from the DNA. The sample yields roughly 100,000 clones, about four fifths seen once.

The chain carries TRBV5-1 and TRBJ2-5; tentative D call: TRBD1 (5 bases). Sequenced: PBMCs. The origin of this receptor is a man younger than 40 in good health and CMV-seropositive. The CDR3 reads CASSPSDIQETQYF. DNA for the CDR3: TGCGCCAGCAGCCCCTCGGACATTCAAGAGACCCAGTACTTC.